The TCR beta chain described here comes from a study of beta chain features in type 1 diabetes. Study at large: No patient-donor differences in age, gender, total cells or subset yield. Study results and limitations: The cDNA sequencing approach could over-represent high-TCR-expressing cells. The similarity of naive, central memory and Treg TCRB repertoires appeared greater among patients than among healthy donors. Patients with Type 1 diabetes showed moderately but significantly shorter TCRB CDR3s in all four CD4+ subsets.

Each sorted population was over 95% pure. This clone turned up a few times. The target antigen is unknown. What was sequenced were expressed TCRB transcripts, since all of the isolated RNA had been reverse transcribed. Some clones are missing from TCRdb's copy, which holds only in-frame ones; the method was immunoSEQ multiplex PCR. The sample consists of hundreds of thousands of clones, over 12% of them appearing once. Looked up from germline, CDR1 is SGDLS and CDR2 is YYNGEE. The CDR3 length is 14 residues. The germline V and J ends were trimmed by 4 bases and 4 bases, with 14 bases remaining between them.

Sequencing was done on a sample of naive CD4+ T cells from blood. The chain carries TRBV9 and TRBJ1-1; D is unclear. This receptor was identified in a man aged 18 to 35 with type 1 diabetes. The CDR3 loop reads CASSPPGPSTEAFF. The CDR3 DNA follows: TGTGCCAGCAGCCCCCCCGGGCCATCCACTGAAGCTTTCTTT.